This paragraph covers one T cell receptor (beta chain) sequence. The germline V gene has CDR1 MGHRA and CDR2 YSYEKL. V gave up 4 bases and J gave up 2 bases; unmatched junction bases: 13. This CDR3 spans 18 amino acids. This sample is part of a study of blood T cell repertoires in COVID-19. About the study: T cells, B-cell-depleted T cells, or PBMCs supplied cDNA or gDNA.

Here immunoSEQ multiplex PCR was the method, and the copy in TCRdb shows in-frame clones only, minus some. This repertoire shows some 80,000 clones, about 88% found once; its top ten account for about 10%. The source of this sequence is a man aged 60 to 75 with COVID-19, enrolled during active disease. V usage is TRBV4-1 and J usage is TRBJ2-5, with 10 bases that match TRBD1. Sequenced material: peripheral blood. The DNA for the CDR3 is TGCGCCAGCAGCCTTCTGCTCGCCGGGACAGGGGCTCAAGAGACCCAGTACTTC. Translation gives CASSLLLAGTGAQETQYF.